Presented here are 23 T cell receptor beta chains from one specimen sequenced in a study of T cell changes during pregnancy in multiple sclerosis. Assay used: immunoSEQ multiplex PCR; TCRdb lists only in-frame clones, some missing. Here the sample spans approximately 30,000 clones, roughly nine tenths being singletons. The sequenced sample was CD4+ T cells from peripheral blood mononuclear cells, obtained in the first trimester of pregnancy. The receptors were sampled from a female donor in good health, enrolled as a control in a pregnancy study.

This chain connects TRBV6-5 to TRBJ2-6, with D tentatively TRBD2 (5 bases). The CDR3 length is 14 residues. Per germline, CDR1 MNHEY and CDR2 SVGAGI. V lost 5 bases and J lost 0, with 5 bases in between. DNA for the CDR3: TGTGCCAGCAGTCGGGGCTCTGGGGCCAACGTCCTGACTTTC. Translated: CASSRGSGANVLTF.

CDR3 coding DNA: TGTGCCAGCAGCTCCCCAGGGGGGTGGACCGAGATACAGTACTTC. Amino acid sequence: CASSSPGGWTEIQYF. The V and J genes are TRBV28 and TRBJ2-4, with D perhaps matching TRBD1 (7 bases). Trimming removed 6 bases at V and 13 bases at J, with 25 bases between. CDR1 is MDHEN, CDR2 SYDVKM, per germline. The length of the CDR3 is 15 residues.

The chain employs TRBV4-2 and TRBJ2-5; 8 bases fit TRBD2. With V trimmed by 0 bases and J by 1 base, 1 base remained unmatched. There are 15 residues in the CDR3. Per the germline V gene, CDR1 is LGHNA and CDR2 is YNFKEQ. The CDR3, as DNA: TGTGCCAGCAGCCAAGATCGGGGGGGCCAAGAGACCCAGTACTTC. Its protein is CASSQDRGGQETQYF.

Concerning this clone: One end of the junction fails to match germline, which may point to a read error. This chain links TRBV7-7 with TRBJ1-2, with unresolved D. Germline loops: CDR1 SSHAT, CDR2 FNYEAQ (reference sequence). The CDR3 consists of 13 residues. The CDR3 DNA follows: TGTGCTAGCAGCTTAACACAGCCCTATGGCTACACCTTC. It encodes CASSLTQPYGYTF.

This chain links TRBV7-8 with TRBJ2-3; tentative D call: TRBD1 (5 bases). V was clipped by 3 bases and J by 2 bases, with 9 bases between them. There are 14 residues in the CDR3. In germline, CDR1 is SGHVS, CDR2 FQNEAQ. This CDR3 reads CASSFWGFTDTQYF. The CDR3 bases are TGTGCCAGCAGCTTTTGGGGCTTCACAGATACGCAGTATTTT.

In this sample, this clone turned up a few times. The chain employs TRBV18 and TRBJ2-7; 8 nucleotides line up with TRBD2. Germline CDR1 and CDR2: KGHSH and LQKENI. Trimming removed 3 bases from V and 7 bases from J; junction bases left unmatched: 11. The CDR3 is made up of 15 amino acids. The CDR3 DNA follows: TGTGCCAGCTCACCGAGGACTAGCCTTCAGGGAGAGCAGTACTTC. Translation: CASSPRTSLQGEQYF.

This chain links TRBV18 with TRBJ2-5; TRBD2 might be the D (6 bases). CDR1 KGHSH and CDR2 LQKENI come from the germline V gene. The germline V and J ends were trimmed by 3 bases and 4 bases, with 12 bases remaining between them. CDR3 length: 14 residues. CDR3 in DNA: TGTGCCAGCTCACCCAACGGTAGCGGAGAGACCCAGTACTTC. Amino acids: CASSPNGSGETQYF.

The genes are TRBV6-1 and TRBJ2-7; 13 bases are shared with TRBD2. CDR1 is MNHNS, CDR2 SASEGT, per germline. This CDR3 contains 13 residues. With V trimmed by 8 bases and J by 2 bases, 0 bases remained unmatched. The CDR3 protein is CASGTSGTYEQYF. CDR3 in DNA: TGTGCCAGCGGGACTAGCGGGACCTACGAGCAGTACTTC.

A single count supports this clone. The chain joins TRBV6-5 to TRBJ1-2, with D unclear. V was trimmed by 3 bases and J by 8 bases, leaving 10 bases between them. This CDR3 is 12 amino acids long. From germline, CDR1 is MNHEY and CDR2 SVGAGI. DNA for the CDR3: TGTGCCAGCAGTTATGGCGGGCTCGGCTACACCTTC. It specifies CASSYGGLGYTF.

This clone was counted once. V and J are TRBV19 and TRBJ2-1; 9 bases fit TRBD1. CDR1 LNHDA and CDR2 SQIVND come from the germline V gene (reference sequence). The V segment lost 7 bases and the J segment 0 bases; nucleotides outside the gene matches: 13. The length of the CDR3 is 18 residues. The CDR3 region has the DNA TGTGCCAGTACGCCGGGACAGGGATCAGGAGTCTCCTACAATGAGCAGTTCTTC. Translating gives CASTPGQGSGVSYNEQFF.

This clone was found once. The V gene is TRBV27, the J gene TRBJ2-2; TRBD1 matches 9 bases. Germline loops: CDR1 MNHEY, CDR2 SMNVEV (reference sequence). The CDR3 consists of 15 residues. V dropped 6 bases and J dropped 3; count of bases not matched to a gene: 5. CDR3 nucleotide sequence: TGTGCCAGCAGATTTGGGGACAGGGACACCGGGGAGCTGTTTTTT. Protein product: CASRFGDRDTGELFF.

This sequence joins TRBV15 and TRBJ1-1; D gene uncertain. The CDR3 spans 14 residues. V shed 1 base and J shed 2 bases, with 8 bases lying between them. Germline V gives CDR1 LNHNV, CDR2 YYDKDF (reference sequence). The CDR3 coding sequence is TGTGCCACCAGCAGAGGGCAGACTAACACTGAAGCTTTCTTT. Protein: CATSRGQTNTEAFF. Full variable domain (outside the CDR3, taken from reference TRBV15 and TRBJ1-1): DAMVIQNPRYQVTQFGKPVTLSCSQTLNHNVMYWYQQKSSQAPKLLFHYYDKDFNNEADTPDNFQSRRPNTSFCFLDIRSPGLGDTAMYLCATSRGQTNTEAFFGQGTRLTVV.

The chain combines TRBV5-6 with TRBJ2-5; no clear D gene. Germline values: CDR1 SGHDT, CDR2 YYEEEE. Trimming took off 2 bases at V and 0 bases at J, with 11 bases between the two ends. The CDR3 length is 15 residues. This CDR3 is CASSFPGAYQETQYF. The CDR3 nucleotides read TGTGCCAGCAGCTTTCCGGGTGCGTACCAAGAGACCCAGTACTTC.

The rearrangement joins TRBV6-5 to TRBJ2-1; TRBD2 agrees at 9 bases. The CDR3 runs to 15 residues. V was clipped by 6 bases and J by 8 bases; unmatched bases: 11. Per germline, CDR1 MNHEY and CDR2 SVGAGI. CDR3: CASSDWGGGADEQFF. The CDR3 DNA follows: TGTGCCAGCAGCGATTGGGGCGGGGGGGCAGATGAGCAGTTCTTC.

V usage is TRBV9 and J usage is TRBJ1-2, with 7 bases aligning to TRBD1. With 3 bases clipped from V and 4 bases from J, the junction kept 9 bases outside the gene matches. Germline values: CDR1 SGDLS, CDR2 YYNGEE. The CDR3 is made up of 15 amino acids. CDR3 bases: TGTGCCAGCAGCGCCCGGGACAGTGCTTCCTATGGCTACACCTTC. Encoded protein: CASSARDSASYGYTF. Based on the CDR3 plus reference TRBV9 and TRBJ1-2, the full variable domain is DSGVTQTPKHLITATGQRVTLRCSPRSGDLSVYWYQQSLDQGLQFLIQYYNGEERAKGNILERFSAQQFPDLHSELNLSSLELGDSALYFCASSARDSASYGYTFGSGTRLTVV.

This clone was picked up one time. A junction end diverges from the germline sequence, so it may reflect a read error. This sequence joins TRBV7-2 and TRBJ2-1, with 7 bases fitting TRBD1. CDR1 SGHTA and CDR2 FQGNSA come from the germline V gene. This CDR3 has 13 residues. As DNA, the CDR3 is TGTGCCAGCAGCTCCCCCGGGACAGCTTGGATTGTCTTC. Amino acid sequence: CASSSPGTAWIVF.

As for this clone: The sample has other DNA sequences that encode this CDR3 too. The V gene is TRBV5-1, the J gene TRBJ2-3; the match to TRBD1 covers 7 bases. This CDR3 region has 14 residues. Germline trimming cut 4 bases from V and 0 bases from J; bases unmatched to any gene: 2. The germline gives CDR1 SGHRS, CDR2 YFSETQ. CDR3 amino acids: CASSPGQSTDTQYF. The CDR3 DNA sequence: TGCGCCAGCAGCCCGGGACAGAGCACAGATACGCAGTATTTT.

The V gene is TRBV11-3, the J gene TRBJ2-1; TRBD1 matches at 8 bases. This CDR3 has 17 amino acids. J was trimmed by 6 bases and V by 6 bases; bases with no gene match: 16. The germline V gene encodes CDR1 SGHNT and CDR2 YENEEA. The CDR3 spells CASSRTGIGAVGNEQFF. The CDR3 bases are TGTGCCAGCAGTCGGACAGGGATAGGGGCGGTTGGCAATGAGCAGTTCTTC.

The chain links TRBV27 to TRBJ2-5; 7 bases align to TRBD2. This CDR3 has 14 residues. CDR1 and CDR2 from the germline V gene are MNHEY and SMNVEV (reference sequence). V trimming: 0 bases; J trimming: 5 bases; junction bases outside the gene matches: 3. The CDR3 loop reads CASSLSTSLETQYF. DNA of the CDR3: TGTGCCAGCAGTTTATCGACTAGCTTGGAGACCCAGTACTTC.

The genes are TRBV6-5 and TRBJ1-1; 7 positions match TRBD1. CDR3 size: 14 residues. Losses at the gene ends were 5 bases for V and 11 bases for J; bases not matched to a gene: 14. Per germline, CDR1 MNHEY and CDR2 SVGAGI. The CDR3: CASSPRTGRALAFF. The CDR3 DNA is TGTGCCAGCAGTCCCCGGACAGGCAGGGCCTTGGCTTTCTTT.

The rearrangement uses TRBV18 and TRBJ1-1; the D is unclear. The V end was cut by 5 bases, the J end by 6 bases, with 10 bases between. The CDR3 contains 12 residues. The germline CDR1 and CDR2 sequences are KGHSH and LQKENI. The DNA of the CDR3 is TGTGCCAGCTCAGGTGAGGGTGCTGAAGCTTTCTTT. As protein: CASSGEGAEAFF.

V is TRBV7-6 and J is TRBJ2-2; TRBD2 matches 8 bases. This CDR3 has 16 residues. Germline V gives CDR1 SGHVS, CDR2 FNYEAQ. J lost 4 bases, V lost 1 base, and 5 bases had no gene match. This chain's CDR3 is CASSLVSGRRTGELFF. The CDR3 coding sequence is TGTGCCAGCAGCTTAGTCAGCGGGAGACGCACCGGGGAGCTGTTTTTT.

This chain joins TRBV29-1 and TRBJ2-7; tentative D call: TRBD2 (5 bases). Trimming cost V 4 bases and J 2 bases, with 9 bases left between them. Looked up from germline, CDR1 is SQVTM and CDR2 is ANQGSEA. CDR3 length equals 12 residues. The CDR3 protein is CSVGRDAYEQYF. The CDR3 DNA is TGCAGCGTTGGCCGGGATGCCTACGAGCAGTACTTC.